What follows are 24 T cell receptor beta chains derived from one specimen sequenced in a study of Graves' ophthalmopathy and Graves' hyperthyroidism. From RNA, the CDR3 regions of TCR beta chains were amplified and sequenced. After a first-round RT-PCR with HTBI primers, a second-round multiplex PCR was run. TCRdb re-analysed the multiplex PCR reads in MiXCR, keeping a single row per CDR3 protein. In the table there are about 210,000 distinct CDR3 sequences, under 30% of which are singletons. The sequencing sample was made of peripheral blood. The receptors were sampled from a man aged 45-65 years with Graves' ophthalmopathy.

This clonotype appeared a few times. The J gene is TRBJ1-1, the V gene TRBV29-1; a possible D gene is TRBD1 (6 bases). Trimming took off 3 bases at V and 1 base at J, with 12 bases between the two ends. Germline V lookup: CDR1 SQVTM, CDR2 ANQGSEA. This CDR3 has 14 residues. As DNA, the CDR3 is TGCAGCGTTGATACAGGGTATTCGAACACTGAAGCTTTCTTT. Translated, it gives CSVDTGYSNTEAFF.

The table lists this clonotype with many counts. J is TRBJ2-7 and V is TRBV10-2; 10 bases are shared with TRBD2. This CDR3 has 14 residues. The V gene end was trimmed by 8 bases and the J gene end by 1 base; junction bases not matched to a gene: 5. In germline, CDR1 is WSHSY, CDR2 SAAADI. CDR3 sequence: CASGRTSGSYEQYF. The CDR3 DNA is TGCGCCAGCGGGAGGACTAGCGGTTCCTACGAGCAGTACTTC.

This clonotype was seen a handful of times. The gene calls are TRBV18 and TRBJ2-7; 9 bases match TRBD1. Germline CDR1 is KGHSH and CDR2 is LQKENI. The V gene end was trimmed by 2 bases and the J gene end by 1 base; junction bases not matched to a gene: 6. There are 16 residues in the CDR3. The CDR3 DNA reads TGTGCCAGCTCACCAAACAGGGGGCTGTTGTCCTACGAGCAGTACTTC. It yields the protein CASSPNRGLLSYEQYF. Full variable domain (missing parts from reference TRBV18 and TRBJ2-7): NAGVMQNPRHLVRRRGQEARLRCSPMKGHSHVYWYRQLPEEGLKFMVYLQKENIIDESGMPKERFSAEFPKEGPSILRIQQVVRGDSAAYFCASSPNRGLLSYEQYFGPGTRLTVT.

This clonotype was recorded at least ten times. V is TRBV12-5 and J is TRBJ2-5; D gene unclear. V was clipped by 3 bases and J by 5 bases, with 4 bases between them. Germline CDR1 reads LGHNT; CDR2 reads FRNRAP. The CDR3 consists of 11 residues. CDR3 coding DNA: TGTGCTAGTGGTTTCGGGGAGACCCAGTACTTC. Amino acids: CASGFGETQYF.

This clonotype ranks as medium-sized. The chain recombines TRBV6-2 or TRBV6-3 with TRBJ1-1; 10 bases line up with TRBD1. V shed 8 bases, J shed 1 base, and the junction held 4 bases outside the gene matches. This CDR3 has 14 residues. CDR1 is MNHEY and CDR2 is SVGEGT in the germline V gene. This CDR3 is CASCRDRGNTEAFF. CDR3 DNA: TGTGCCAGCTGCCGGGACAGGGGGAACACTGAAGCTTTCTTT.

Ten or more counts support this clonotype. The chain employs TRBV30 and TRBJ2-2; D gene unclear. CDR1 and CDR2 (germline): GTSNPN, SVGIG (reference sequence). The CDR3 covers 13 residues. The ends were cut back, 1 base at V and 6 bases at J, with 9 bases in the middle. The CDR3 DNA sequence: TGTGCCTGGAGTGCATACGGATCCGGGGAGCTGTTTTTT. Protein product: CAWSAYGSGELFF.

This clonotype was seen ten or more times. The rearrangement links TRBV20-1 to TRBJ2-7; 7 bases map to TRBD2. V lost 6 bases to trimming and J lost 0 bases; unmatched junction nucleotides: 5. The CDR3 length is 13 residues. Germline-derived CDR1 and CDR2 are DFQATT and SNEGSKA (reference sequence). The CDR3 loop is CSAEGGSSYEQYF. CDR3 bases: TGCAGTGCCGAAGGCGGGAGCTCCTACGAGCAGTACTTC.

This clonotype was observed many times. V gene TRBV28 combines with J gene TRBJ2-5, with a possible D match to TRBD1 (5 bases). There are 16 residues in the CDR3. Per germline, CDR1 MDHEN and CDR2 SYDVKM. With 4 bases removed from V and 2 bases from J, the gap between germline ends came to 17 bases. The CDR3 loop reads CASSSFGWQGQETQYF. In DNA form, the CDR3 reads TGTGCCAGCAGTTCGTTTGGGTGGCAGGGACAAGAGACCCAGTACTTC.

The V and J genes are TRBV5-4 and TRBJ2-7; D uncertain. Looked up from germline, CDR1 is SGHNT and CDR2 is YYREEE (reference sequence). This CDR3 is built from 15 residues. The V gene lost 3 bases and the J gene lost 5 bases, with 18 bases spanning the gap. The CDR3 reads CASSSSVTISDEQYF. Here the CDR3 DNA reads TGTGCCAGCAGCTCCAGTGTCACTATCTCGGACGAGCAGTACTTC.

This clonotype was observed at least ten times. The chain recombines TRBV29-1 with TRBJ2-7, with a weak D call TRBD2 (6 bases). V was cut by 7 bases and J by 0 bases, with 13 bases left in between. CDR1 is SQVTM, CDR2 ANQGSEA, per germline. The CDR3 has 13 amino acids. The CDR3 DNA is TGCAGCGCCTCTGACGGGAGCTCCTACGAGCAGTACTTC. Translated, it gives CSASDGSSYEQYF.

The table lists this clonotype with many counts. This chain uses TRBV6-2 or TRBV6-3 with TRBJ2-2; 14 bases align to TRBD2. J gave up 6 bases and V 2 bases, and 5 bases lay outside the gene matches. The CDR3 is 17 residues long. CDR1 is MNHEY and CDR2 is SVGEGT in the germline V gene. The CDR3 bases are TGTGCCAGCAGTTACATCGGGACTAGCGGGAGCCCCGGGGAGCTGTTTTTT. It translates to CASSYIGTSGSPGELFF.

V gene TRBV7-2 combines with J gene TRBJ2-5, with 11 bases aligning to TRBD2. V was pared by 0 bases and J by 5 bases, with 2 bases of the junction left unmatched. Germline loops: CDR1 SGHTA, CDR2 FQGNSA. The CDR3 is 15 amino acids. CDR3 DNA: TGTGCCAGCAGCTTAGCTCGACTAGCGGGGGAGACCCAGTACTTC. Translated, it gives CASSLARLAGETQYF.

The sample holds many counts of this clonotype. The chain is built from TRBV7-2 and TRBJ2-7, with TRBD2 matching over 11 bases. The CDR3 covers 15 residues. The germline V gene encodes CDR1 SGHTA and CDR2 FQGNSA. The V and J ends lost 0 bases and 7 bases, in that order; junction bases with no gene match: 5. The CDR3 DNA reads TGTGCCAGCAGCTTAGCGGTAGCGGGAGGGCGTGAGCAGTACTTC. Amino acid sequence: CASSLAVAGGREQYF.

This clonotype was counted at least ten times. CDR3 in amino acids: CASSLAGFNYGYTF. The CDR3 DNA reads as TGTGCCAGCAGCTTAGCGGGATTCAACTATGGCTACACCTTC. The genes are TRBV11-2 and TRBJ1-2; D is unresolved. The CDR3 is made up of 14 amino acids. Trimming shortened V by 1 base and J by 2 bases, and 8 bases separated the two germline ends. Germline V gene sequence: CDR1 SGHAT, CDR2 FQNNGV.

This clonotype was counted many times. The chain couples TRBV7-9 to TRBJ2-7; D is perhaps TRBD1 or TRBD2 (6 bases each). This CDR3 region has 14 residues. CDR1 and CDR2 from the germline V gene are SEHNR and FQNEAQ (reference sequence). Trimming removed 4 bases from V and 5 bases from J, with 15 bases in between. The CDR3 bases are TGTGCCAGCAGCTCGGGGGCCAGGGCCCACGAGCAGTACTTC. This sequence encodes CASSSGARAHEQYF. The full variable domain, rest sourced from reference TRBV7-9 and TRBJ2-7, is DTGVSQNPRHKITKRGQNVTFRCDPISEHNRLYWYRQTLGQGPEFLTYFQNEAQLEKSRLLSDRFSAERPKGSFSTLEIQRTEQGDSAMYLCASSSGARAHEQYFGPGTRLTVT.

The sample holds many counts of this clonotype. This chain joins TRBV27 and TRBJ1-6; 7 bases line up with TRBD1. Unmatched junction bases numbered 11, after V lost 2 bases and J lost 7 bases. CDR1 is MNHEY, CDR2 SMNVEV, per germline (reference sequence). The CDR3 length is 17 residues. This CDR3 is CASSLKTGEAYNSPLHF. The DNA of the CDR3 is TGTGCCAGCAGTTTAAAAACAGGGGAGGCTTACAATTCACCCCTCCACTTT.

This clonotype was seen repeatedly, ten times or more. CDR3 sequence: CASRGDRDSYEQYF. The CDR3 nucleotides are TGTGCCAGCAGGGGGGACAGGGATTCCTACGAGCAGTACTTC. The rearrangement links TRBV6-1 to TRBJ2-7; 9 bases are shared with TRBD1. Germline V CDR1 and CDR2: MNHNS, SASEGT. The CDR3 is made up of 14 amino acids. The V segment lost 6 bases and the J segment 1 base; nucleotides outside the gene matches: 4.

This chain links TRBV6-2 or TRBV6-3 with TRBJ1-2, with D tentatively TRBD1 (6 bases). V was clipped by 2 bases and J by 7 bases, with 17 bases between them. Germline V gene data show CDR1 as MNHEY and CDR2 as SVGEGT. The CDR3 is 15 residues long. This CDR3 is CASSYRRGQGFGYTF. In nucleotides, the CDR3 is TGTGCCAGCAGTTACCGGCGGGGGCAGGGGTTTGGCTACACCTTC.

This clonotype came up many times. The J gene is TRBJ2-5, the V gene TRBV19, with 7 bases lining up with TRBD2. Germline lookup yields CDR1 LNHDA and CDR2 SQIVND (reference sequence). The V and J ends lost 6 bases and 5 bases, in that order; junction bases with no gene match: 15. The CDR3 sequence is 16 residues long. CDR3 region: CASRASGNLPGETQYF. The DNA of the CDR3 is TGTGCCAGTAGGGCTAGCGGCAACCTCCCTGGGGAGACCCAGTACTTC. Full variable domain (remainder filled in from reference TRBV19 and TRBJ2-5): DGGITQSPKYLFRKEGQNVTLSCEQNLNHDAMYWYRQDPGQGLRLIYYSQIVNDFQKGDIAEGYSVSREKKESFPLTVTSAQKNPTAFYLCASRASGNLPGETQYFGPGTRLLVL.

This clonotype was picked up many times. Given a much more abundant clone one base away, this may be a read error. The gene calls are TRBV6-5 and TRBJ1-3; D gene unclear. CDR3 length: 14 amino acids. The germline V gene has CDR1 MNHEY and CDR2 SVGAGI. CDR3 residues: CAGSYTMGGNTIYF. The CDR3, as DNA: TGTGCCGGCAGTTACACCATGGGAGGAAACACCATATATTTT.

This clonotype was seen repeatedly, ten times or more. This chain joins TRBV24-1 and TRBJ2-5; no reliable D call. Germline V gene data show CDR1 as KGHDR and CDR2 as SFDVKD. The CDR3 totals 14 residues. The V end lost 0 bases, the J end lost 4 bases, and 8 bases lay between the germline ends. The CDR3 DNA sequence: TGTGCCACCAGTGATTTGTATGGGCGAGAGACCCAGTACTTC. Amino acids: CATSDLYGRETQYF.

This clonotype was seen ten or more times. The V call is TRBV15, the J call TRBJ2-5; possible D gene TRBD2, 5 bases. This CDR3 spans 13 amino acids. Between the trimmed V and J ends, which lost 6 bases and 1 base, there was a span of 9 bases. The V gene's germline CDR1 is LNHNV and CDR2 YYDKDF (reference sequence). The CDR3 loop reads CATRDGVQETQYF. The CDR3 nucleotides read TGTGCCACCAGGGACGGGGTCCAAGAGACCCAGTACTTC.

This chain joins TRBV6-1 and TRBJ1-2; TRBD1 matches at 7 bases. Trimming took 6 bases from V and 8 from J; bases not matched to a gene: 12. CDR3 length: 14 residues. The germline CDR1 and CDR2 sequences are MNHNS and SASEGT. The CDR3 sequence: CASSTQGFGVGYTF. The CDR3, as DNA: TGTGCCAGCAGCACACAGGGGTTTGGAGTCGGCTACACCTTC.

The chain recombines TRBV28 with TRBJ1-6; D uncertain. V gave up 4 bases and J gave up 9 bases, with 19 bases separating them. CDR3 size: 16 residues. Germline assignment: CDR1 MDHEN and CDR2 SYDVKM. DNA for the CDR3: TGTGCCAGCAGTTCCCGGGATCCCCACCCGGGTTCACCCCTCCACTTT. Translated: CASSSRDPHPGSPLHF. Full variable domain (outside the CDR3, taken from reference TRBV28 and TRBJ1-6): DVKVTQSSRYLVKRTGEKVFLECVQDMDHENMFWYRQDPGLGLRLIYFSYDVKMKEKGDIPEGYSVSREKKERFSLILESASTNQTSMYLCASSSRDPHPGSPLHFGNGTRLTVT.